Judged by abundance, the clone carrying this T cell receptor (beta chain) is medium-sized (0.01 to 0.1%). What it binds is unknown. The data belong to a study of spatial heterogeneity in lung cancer. Study-wide context: Every unique TCR and UMI combination, on average, appeared more than ten times in raw reads. General study points: Ubiquitous expanded tumor TCRs were observed in blood more at resection than follow-up.

V lost 4 bases and J lost 0; bases outside the gene matches: 2. The CDR3 runs 15 residues. The germline V gene has CDR1 LNHNV and CDR2 YYDKDF (reference sequence). TCRdb ran MiXCR on the 5' RACE reads and lists one entry per CDR3 protein. In the table there are approximately 9,400 distinct CDR3 sequences, roughly 4.3% of which are singletons. Time point of the sample: sample taken at primary tumor resection. Sequencing of whole RNA from tumor, nontumor lung or frozen PBMC involved no sorting. The specimen comprised PBMCs, sampled at surgery. The genes are TRBV15 and TRBJ2-1; 8 bases line up with TRBD2. This clonotype originated in a male donor with early-stage non-small cell lung cancer. CDR3 sequence reads: CATSKGLASYNEQFF. The CDR3, as DNA: TGTGCCACCAGCAAAGGACTAGCCTCCTACAATGAGCAGTTCTTC.